Below are 9 T cell receptor beta chains sequenced from a single sample in a study of blood T cell repertoires in COVID-19. The protocol was immunoSEQ multiplex PCR, while the TCRdb copy is restricted to in-frame clones and leaves out a portion. The sample consists of tens of thousands of clones, over 60% of them appearing once. The sample comprised peripheral blood. These receptors all stem from a woman aged 80 or over with active or convalescent COVID-19.

This clone was observed a single time. The CDR3, as DNA: TGTGCCAGCTGGAGGACAGCCTACAATGAGCAGTTCTTC. Translation gives CASWRTAYNEQFF. The chain uses TRBV2 and TRBJ2-1, with D possibly being TRBD1 (6 bases). CDR3 length equals 13 residues. Germline V gene data show CDR1 as SNHLY and CDR2 as FYNNEI. The V gene lost 8 bases and the J gene lost 2 bases, with 10 bases spanning the gap. The full variable domain, with the rest looked up from reference TRBV2 and TRBJ2-1, is EPEVTQTPSHQVTQMGQEVILRCVPISNHLYFYWYRQILGQKVEFLVSFYNNEISEKSEIFDDQFSVERPDGSNFTLKIRSTKLEDSAMYFCASWRTAYNEQFFGPGTRLTVL.

The chain uses TRBV27 and TRBJ1-1; 7 positions agree with TRBD1. CDR1 is MNHEY, CDR2 SMNVEV, per germline (reference sequence). Germline trimming cut 2 bases from V and 5 bases from J; bases unmatched to any gene: 8. This CDR3 is 15 amino acids long. CDR3: CASSLKPGGITEAFF. The CDR3 region has the DNA TGTGCCAGCAGTTTAAAACCAGGGGGGATTACTGAAGCTTTCTTT.

This clone was detected only a few times. The chain couples TRBV7-8 to TRBJ2-1; D is perhaps TRBD1 (5 bases). Germline CDR1 reads SGHVS; CDR2 reads FQNEAQ. This CDR3 is 12 amino acids long. Trimming stripped 2 bases from V and 9 bases from J, with 8 bases between. The chain's CDR3 is CASSLIQGEQFF. For the CDR3, the DNA is TGTGCCAGCAGCTTAATCCAGGGTGAGCAGTTCTTC.

This chain connects TRBV6-5 to TRBJ2-7; 9 bases map to TRBD1. The germline CDR1 and CDR2 sequences are MNHEY and SVGAGI. The CDR3 consists of 14 residues. Trimming at V came to 4 bases and at J to 3 bases, leaving 4 bases not matched to a gene. CDR3 residues: CASSSGQGVYEQYF. The CDR3 DNA reads TGTGCCAGCAGTTCGGGACAGGGCGTCTACGAGCAGTACTTC.

The chain recombines TRBV6-5 with TRBJ1-1, with TRBD1 as a possible D gene (5 bases). V was cut by 4 bases and J by 7 bases, with 10 bases left in between. The CDR3 consists of 12 residues. The V gene's germline CDR1 is MNHEY and CDR2 SVGAGI. The CDR3 coding sequence is TGTGCCAGCAGTTCCCGGACAAGTGAAGCTTTCTTT. Protein sequence: CASSSRTSEAFF.

The gene calls are TRBV3-1 (or the pseudogene TRBV3-2) and TRBJ2-7; weak D call: TRBD2 (6 bases). Trimming shortened V by 0 bases and J by 4 bases, and 13 bases separated the two germline ends. There are 15 residues in the CDR3. Looked up from germline, CDR1 is LGHDT and CDR2 is YNNKEL (reference sequence). In DNA form, the CDR3 reads TGTGCCAGCAGCCAAGATTGGGGGACTGGGTACGAGCAGTACTTC. It specifies CASSQDWGTGYEQYF.

For the CDR3, the DNA is TGTGCCTGGAGTGGGCAGGGCGATTCACCCCTCCACTTT. Its protein product is CAWSGQGDSPLHF. This chain connects TRBV30 to TRBJ1-6; possible D gene TRBD1, 5 bases. The germline V gene encodes CDR1 GTSNPN and CDR2 SVGIG (reference sequence). V lost 1 base and J lost 8, with 9 bases in between. The CDR3 spans 13 residues.

The V call is TRBV4-3, the J call TRBJ1-6; D remains unclear. CDR1 and CDR2 from the germline V gene are LGHNA and YSLEER. This CDR3 is built from 13 residues. V was clipped by 0 bases and J by 6 bases, with 3 bases between them. Here the CDR3 DNA reads TGCGCCAGCAGCCAAGACGGTAATTCACCCCTCCACTTT. Its protein is CASSQDGNSPLHF.

This chain links TRBV12-3 or TRBV12-4 with TRBJ2-3, with unresolved D. The V end lost 2 bases, the J end lost 6 bases, and 9 bases lay between the germline ends. This CDR3 comprises 13 residues. The CDR3 coding sequence is TGTGCCAGCAGTTTACCCATCCCCGATACGCAGTATTTT. This encodes CASSLPIPDTQYF.